The 16 T cell receptor beta chains listed next were all sequenced from one sample in a study of blood T cell repertoires in COVID-19. Using immunoSEQ multiplex PCR, the repertoire was profiled, and TCRdb retains in-frame clones only, with some absent. The sample holds hundreds of thousands of clones; around 89% are singletons and the top ten take approximately 1%. Sequenced input: PBMCs or T cells enriched from blood (not recorded which). These receptor sequences come from a man younger than 30 who had recovered from COVID-19.

V usage is TRBV6-5 and J usage is TRBJ1-1, with D tentatively TRBD1 (6 bases). The CDR3 totals 14 residues. Germline V gene sequence: CDR1 MNHEY, CDR2 SVGAGI. V was trimmed by 5 bases and J by 4 bases, leaving 14 bases between them. CDR3 sequence reads: CASSTGGQPTEAFF. The CDR3 nucleotides read TGTGCCAGCAGTACAGGAGGACAGCCCACTGAAGCTTTCTTT.

This clone was counted a few times. At one end, the junction sequence differs from germline, possibly due to a read error. The chain uses TRBV28 and TRBJ2-7; a possible D gene is TRBD2 (6 bases). The CDR3 sequence is 13 residues long. From germline, CDR1 is MDHEN and CDR2 SYDVKM. In DNA form, the CDR3 reads TGTGCCAGCAGTTTAGGGGGGATAAGTCCCCGCCGCTTC. Protein product: CASSLGGISPRRF.

The chain uses TRBV10-3 and TRBJ2-1; 9 bases match TRBD1. Germline V gene lookup returns CDR1 ENHRY and CDR2 SYGVKD. The CDR3 spans 13 residues. Germline trimming cut 10 bases from V and 8 bases from J; bases unmatched to any gene: 9. The CDR3 loop reads CATSGTGYDEQFF. CDR3 sequence (DNA): TGTGCCACCTCCGGGACAGGGTATGATGAGCAGTTCTTC.

This clone occurred once. This sequence joins TRBV3-1 (or the pseudogene TRBV3-2) and TRBJ1-6; D might be TRBD1 (6 bases). Trimming cost V 2 bases and J 9 bases, with 20 bases left between them. CDR3 size: 17 residues. Germline lookup yields CDR1 LGHDT and CDR2 YNNKEL (reference sequence). The CDR3 DNA reads TGTGCCAGCAGCCAATTTTACACAGGGTTTCTATCTTCACCCCTCCACTTT. Protein product: CASSQFYTGFLSSPLHF.

The rearrangement uses TRBV7-3 and TRBJ2-1, with a weak D call TRBD1 (5 bases). The CDR3 extends over 14 amino acids. Germline loops: CDR1 SGHTA, CDR2 FQGTGA. The germline V and J ends were trimmed by 0 bases and 9 bases, with 12 bases remaining between them. CDR3 sequence reads: CASSLTEWGGEQFF. The CDR3 coding sequence is TGTGCCAGCAGCTTAACTGAGTGGGGCGGTGAGCAGTTCTTC.

The chain joins TRBV28 to TRBJ1-4; D is undetermined. The CDR3 runs to 14 residues. V shed 2 bases and J shed 8 bases, with 12 bases lying between them. Germline lookup yields CDR1 MDHEN and CDR2 SYDVKM. This CDR3 is CASSLSSGLEKLFF. CDR3 DNA sequence: TGTGCCAGCAGTTTAAGTTCAGGCTTAGAAAAACTGTTTTTT.

CDR3 protein: CASSRHQGNYGYTF. CDR3 bases: TGCGCCAGCAGCCGGCATCAGGGGAACTATGGCTACACCTTC. V and J are TRBV5-1 and TRBJ1-2, with a weak D call TRBD1 (6 bases). The CDR3 consists of 14 residues. Germline CDR1 is SGHRS and CDR2 is YFSETQ. Trimming shortened V by 4 bases and J by 2 bases, and 12 bases separated the two germline ends.

This chain connects TRBV5-1 to TRBJ2-2; 10 bases fit TRBD2. The CDR3 is 16 residues long. Trimming cost V 2 bases and J 6 bases; bases outside gene matches: 7. Germline V CDR1 and CDR2: SGHRS, YFSETQ. This CDR3 reads CASSFASGSGAGELFF. The CDR3 coding sequence is TGCGCCAGCAGCTTCGCTAGCGGGAGTGGGGCCGGGGAGCTGTTTTTT.

This chain connects TRBV27 to TRBJ2-3; 11 bases are shared with TRBD2. The V and J ends lost 7 bases and 3 bases, in that order; junction bases with no gene match: 3. The CDR3 runs 14 residues. In germline, CDR1 is MNHEY, CDR2 SMNVEV (reference sequence). The CDR3 sequence is CASIRTSGTDTQYF. The CDR3 DNA is TGTGCCAGCATCAGGACTAGCGGGACAGATACGCAGTATTTT.

The rearrangement joins TRBV2 to TRBJ1-1; D is unresolved. The CDR3 totals 14 residues. Trimming took off 2 bases at V and 1 base at J, with 8 bases between the two ends. Per the germline V gene, CDR1 is SNHLY and CDR2 is FYNNEI. CDR3 DNA: TGTGCCAGCAGTGAAAGGAGAGCGAACACTGAAGCTTTCTTT. Its protein product is CASSERRANTEAFF.

The chain has TRBV11-2 and TRBJ2-1; D may be TRBD2 (6 bases). The CDR3 extends over 17 amino acids. From germline, CDR1 is SGHAT and CDR2 FQNNGV. The V end was cut by 3 bases, the J end by 0 bases, with 15 bases between. CDR3 loop: CASSFHRPGSSYNEQFF. CDR3 sequence (DNA): TGTGCCAGCAGCTTCCATAGGCCCGGGAGCTCCTACAATGAGCAGTTCTTC.

The chain links TRBV2 to TRBJ2-2; TRBD1 aligns across 8 bases. The CDR3 consists of 14 residues. The germline gives CDR1 SNHLY, CDR2 FYNNEI. V shed 7 bases and J 1 base; nucleotides not matched to a gene: 2. The CDR3 spells CASKGTGNTGELFF. The CDR3 DNA is TGTGCCAGCAAGGGGACAGGGAACACCGGGGAGCTGTTTTTT. Based on the CDR3 plus reference TRBV2 and TRBJ2-2, the full variable domain is EPEVTQTPSHQVTQMGQEVILRCVPISNHLYFYWYRQILGQKVEFLVSFYNNEISEKSEIFDDQFSVERPDGSNFTLKIRSTKLEDSAMYFCASKGTGNTGELFFGEGSRLTVL.

V usage is TRBV11-2 and J usage is TRBJ2-5, with D perhaps matching TRBD1 (5 bases). Trimming removed 1 base at V and 7 bases at J, with 16 bases between. The CDR3 sequence is 15 residues long. Germline V gene lookup returns CDR1 SGHAT and CDR2 FQNNGV. As DNA, the CDR3 is TGTGCCAGCAGCTTAGCACTGACAGACGGCGGGACCCAGTACTTC. Protein: CASSLALTDGGTQYF.

The chain employs TRBV4-1 and TRBJ2-7; TRBD2 is a possible D gene (5 bases). Germline-derived CDR1 and CDR2 are MGHRA and YSYEKL. The germline V and J ends were trimmed by 0 bases and 3 bases, with 12 bases remaining between them. The CDR3 covers 15 residues. CDR3 sequence: CASSQEASLIYEQYF. CDR3 DNA sequence: TGCGCCAGCAGCCAAGAGGCTAGCCTAATCTACGAGCAGTACTTC.

The chain recombines TRBV13 with TRBJ2-7; 7 bases agree with TRBD2. J was trimmed by 0 bases and V by 5 bases; bases with no gene match: 7. Germline V gene sequence: CDR1 PRHDT, CDR2 FYEKMQ (reference sequence). The CDR3 is made up of 15 amino acids. The CDR3 region is CASSPQASGSYEQYF. The CDR3 DNA reads TGTGCCAGCAGCCCCCAAGCTAGCGGCTCCTACGAGCAGTACTTC.

The J gene is TRBJ2-7, the V gene TRBV2; no clear D. The CDR3 is 14 residues long. Germline CDR1 SNHLY, CDR2 FYNNEI. V lost 3 bases and J 1 base, leaving 10 bases between the germline ends. In DNA form, the CDR3 reads TGTGCCAGCAGTGAGGTTAGGAGTTCCTACGAGCAGTACTTC. Translated, it gives CASSEVRSSYEQYF.